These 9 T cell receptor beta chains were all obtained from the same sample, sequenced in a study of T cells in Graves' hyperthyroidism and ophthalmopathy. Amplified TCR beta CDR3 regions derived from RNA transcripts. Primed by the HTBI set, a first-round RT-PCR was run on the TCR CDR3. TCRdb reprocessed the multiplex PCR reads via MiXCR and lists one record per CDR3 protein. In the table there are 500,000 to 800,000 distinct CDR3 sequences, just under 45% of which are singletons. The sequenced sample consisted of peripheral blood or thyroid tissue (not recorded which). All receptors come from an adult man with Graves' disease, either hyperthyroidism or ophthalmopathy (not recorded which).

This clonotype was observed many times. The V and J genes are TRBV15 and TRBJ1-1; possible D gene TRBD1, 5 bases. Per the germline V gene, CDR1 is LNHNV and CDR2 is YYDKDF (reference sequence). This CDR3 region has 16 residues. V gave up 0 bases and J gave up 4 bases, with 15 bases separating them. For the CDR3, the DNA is TGTGCCACCAGCAGAGACCGATCTTTTAGGGGCACTGAAGCTTTCTTT. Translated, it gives CATSRDRSFRGTEAFF.

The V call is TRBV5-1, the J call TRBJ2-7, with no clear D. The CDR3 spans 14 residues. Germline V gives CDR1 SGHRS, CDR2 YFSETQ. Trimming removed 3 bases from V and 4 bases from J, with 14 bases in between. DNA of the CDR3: TGCGCCAGCAGCTCGACCCTGACGCGGTACGAGCAGTACTTC. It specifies CASSSTLTRYEQYF.

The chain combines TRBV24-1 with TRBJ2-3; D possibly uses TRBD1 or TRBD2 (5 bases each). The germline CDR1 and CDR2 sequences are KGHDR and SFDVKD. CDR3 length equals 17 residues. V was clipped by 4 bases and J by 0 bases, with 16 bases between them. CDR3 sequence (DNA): TGTGCCACCAGTGACCAAACCGGGACGGCTAGCACAGATACGCAGTATTTT. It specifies CATSDQTGTASTDTQYF.

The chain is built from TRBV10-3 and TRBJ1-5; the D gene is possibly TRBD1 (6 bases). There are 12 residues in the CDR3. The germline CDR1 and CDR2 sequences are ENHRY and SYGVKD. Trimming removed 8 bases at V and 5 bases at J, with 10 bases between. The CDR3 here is CAIGGEDQPQHF. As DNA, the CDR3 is TGTGCCATCGGGGGCGAGGATCAGCCCCAGCATTTT.

CDR3 sequence: CASSYQVFETQYF. The CDR3 DNA follows: TGTGCCAGCAGTTACCAGGTTTTCGAGACCCAGTACTTC. The chain combines TRBV6-1 with TRBJ2-5, with D uncertain. Germline V gene sequence: CDR1 MNHNS, CDR2 SASEGT. V gave up 5 bases and J gave up 5 bases, with 12 bases separating them. The CDR3 covers 13 residues.

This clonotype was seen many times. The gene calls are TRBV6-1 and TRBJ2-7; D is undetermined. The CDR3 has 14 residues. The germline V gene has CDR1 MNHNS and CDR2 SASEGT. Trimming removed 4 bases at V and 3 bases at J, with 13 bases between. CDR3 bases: TGTGCCAGCAGTGTGTCAGTTTTGGACTACGAGCAGTACTTC. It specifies CASSVSVLDYEQYF.

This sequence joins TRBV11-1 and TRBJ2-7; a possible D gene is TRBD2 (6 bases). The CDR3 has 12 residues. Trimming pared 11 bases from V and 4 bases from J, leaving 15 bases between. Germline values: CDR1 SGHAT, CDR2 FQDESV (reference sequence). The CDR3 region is CAWSRGTYEQYF. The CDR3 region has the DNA TGTGCCTGGAGTCGGGGGACGTACGAGCAGTACTTC.

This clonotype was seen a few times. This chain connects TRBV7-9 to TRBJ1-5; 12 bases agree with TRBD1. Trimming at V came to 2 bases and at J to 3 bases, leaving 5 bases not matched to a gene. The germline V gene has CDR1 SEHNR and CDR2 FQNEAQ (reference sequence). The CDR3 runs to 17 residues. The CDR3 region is CASSLSGQGADNQPQHF. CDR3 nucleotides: TGTGCCAGCAGCTTATCGGGACAGGGGGCCGACAATCAGCCCCAGCATTTT.

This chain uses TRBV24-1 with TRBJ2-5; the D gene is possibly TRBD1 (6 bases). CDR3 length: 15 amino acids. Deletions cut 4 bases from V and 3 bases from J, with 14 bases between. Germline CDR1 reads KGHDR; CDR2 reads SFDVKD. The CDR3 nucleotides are TGTGCCACCAGTGAGGATTTAGGGGACAAAGAGACCCAGTACTTC. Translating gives CATSEDLGDKETQYF.